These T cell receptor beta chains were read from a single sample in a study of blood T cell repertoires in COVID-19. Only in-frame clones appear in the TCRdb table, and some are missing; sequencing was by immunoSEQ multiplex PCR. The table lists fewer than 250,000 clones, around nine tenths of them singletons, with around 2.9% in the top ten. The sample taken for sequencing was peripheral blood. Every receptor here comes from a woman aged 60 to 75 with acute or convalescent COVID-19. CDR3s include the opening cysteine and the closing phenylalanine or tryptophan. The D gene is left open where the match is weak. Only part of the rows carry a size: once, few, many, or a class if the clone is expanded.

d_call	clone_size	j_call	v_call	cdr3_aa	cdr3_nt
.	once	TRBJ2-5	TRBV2	CASSEVGLAQETQYF	TGTGCCAGCAGTGAAGTAGGGCTAGCCCAAGAGACCCAGTACTTC
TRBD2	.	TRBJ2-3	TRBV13	CASSRTSGRVNTQYF	TGTGCCAGCAGTCGGACTAGCGGGAGGGTTAATACGCAGTATTTT
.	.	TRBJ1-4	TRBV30	CAWSVRQGLSEKLFF	TGTGCCTGGAGTGTACGTCAGGGTTTAAGTGAAAAACTGTTTTTT
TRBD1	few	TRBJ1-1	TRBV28	CASRISHRGNTEAFF	TGTGCCAGCAGGATATCCCACAGGGGGAACACTGAAGCTTTCTTT
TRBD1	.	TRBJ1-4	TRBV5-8	CASSSGQGFATNEKLFF	TGTGCCAGCAGCTCGGGACAGGGCTTTGCAACTAATGAAAAACTGTTTTTT
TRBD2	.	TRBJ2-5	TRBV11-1	CASSLGLAGGQETQYF	TGTGCCAGCAGCTTGGGACTAGCGGGGGGCCAAGAGACCCAGTACTTC
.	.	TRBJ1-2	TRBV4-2	CASSQGGGNYGYTF	TGTGCCAGCAGCCAAGGCGGGGGAAACTATGGCTACACCTTC
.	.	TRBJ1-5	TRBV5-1	CASSLEPGQPQHF	TGCGCCAGCAGCTTGGAACCGGGGCAGCCCCAGCATTTT
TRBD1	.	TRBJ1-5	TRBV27	CASTSTGGHQPQHF	TGTGCCAGCACCTCGACAGGGGGCCATCAGCCCCAGCATTTT
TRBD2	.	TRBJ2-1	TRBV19	CASSTTSGGYNEQFF	TGTGCCAGTAGTACAACTAGCGGCGGCTACAATGAGCAGTTCTTC
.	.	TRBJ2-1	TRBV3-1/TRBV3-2	CASSHAAKVLTNEQFF	TGTGCCAGCAGCCATGCGGCAAAGGTTCTGACGAATGAGCAGTTCTTC
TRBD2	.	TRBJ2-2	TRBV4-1	CASSQDEVAGGLANTGELFF	TGCGCCAGCAGCCAAGATGAGGTAGCGGGGGGCCTGGCGAACACCGGGGAGCTGTTTTTT
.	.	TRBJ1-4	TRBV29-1	CSAKTALNEKLFF	TGCAGCGCCAAGACTGCCCTTAATGAAAAACTGTTTTTT
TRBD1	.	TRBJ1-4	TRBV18	CASSPGQGETNEKLFF	TGTGCCAGCTCACCAGGACAGGGTGAAACTAATGAAAAACTGTTTTTT